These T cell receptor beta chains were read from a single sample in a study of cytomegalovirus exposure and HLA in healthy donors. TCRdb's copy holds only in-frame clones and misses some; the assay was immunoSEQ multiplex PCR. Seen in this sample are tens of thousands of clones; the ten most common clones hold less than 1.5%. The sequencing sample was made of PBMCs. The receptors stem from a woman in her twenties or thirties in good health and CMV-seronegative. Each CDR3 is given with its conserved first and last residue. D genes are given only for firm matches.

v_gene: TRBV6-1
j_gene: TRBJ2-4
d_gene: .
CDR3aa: CASSEGYGRAQGNQYF
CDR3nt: TGTGCCAGCAGTGAAGGGTACGGGAGGGCACAGGGGAATCAGTACTTC

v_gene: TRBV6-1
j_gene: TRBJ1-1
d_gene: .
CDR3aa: CASSEIPPVRTEAFF
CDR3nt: TGTGCCAGCAGTGAAATCCCTCCGGTAAGAACTGAAGCTTTCTTT

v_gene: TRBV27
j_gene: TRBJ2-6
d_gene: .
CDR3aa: CASSLVSGGSSGANVLTF
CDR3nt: TGTGCCAGCAGTTTAGTCAGCGGAGGAAGCTCTGGGGCCAACGTCCTGACTTTC

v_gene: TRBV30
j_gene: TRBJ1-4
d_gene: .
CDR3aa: CAWSVDSEGREKLFF
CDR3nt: TGTGCCTGGAGTGTAGATTCGGAGGGCAGGGAAAAACTGTTTTTT

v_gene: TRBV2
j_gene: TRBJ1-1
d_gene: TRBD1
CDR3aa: CASSFDSSTGGSEAFF
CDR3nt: TGTGCCAGCAGTTTCGATTCCAGTACAGGGGGCTCTGAAGCTTTCTTT

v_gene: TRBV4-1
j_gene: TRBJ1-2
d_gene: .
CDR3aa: CASSLTGYGYTF
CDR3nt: TGCGCCAGCAGCCTTACAGGGTATGGCTACACCTTC

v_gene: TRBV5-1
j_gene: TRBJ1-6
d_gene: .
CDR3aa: CASSLEGRGKNSPLHF
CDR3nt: TGCGCCAGCAGCTTGGAGGGTAGGGGGAAGAATTCACCCCTCCACTTT

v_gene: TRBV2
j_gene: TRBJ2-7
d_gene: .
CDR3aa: CASSTDASGWEQYF
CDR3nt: TGTGCCAGCAGCACGGACGCGAGCGGATGGGAGCAGTACTTC

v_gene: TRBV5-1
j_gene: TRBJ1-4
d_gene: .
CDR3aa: CASSPTEGISNEKLFF
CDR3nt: TGCGCCAGCAGCCCGACCGAGGGAATCTCGAATGAAAAACTGTTTTTT

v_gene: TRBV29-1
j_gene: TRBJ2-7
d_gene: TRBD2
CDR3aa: CSASGTSSTEQYF
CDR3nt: TGCAGCGCTTCCGGGACTAGCAGCACCGAGCAGTACTTC

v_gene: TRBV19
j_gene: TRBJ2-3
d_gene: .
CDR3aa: CASSPNTDTQYF
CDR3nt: TGTGCCAGTAGTCCTAACACAGATACGCAGTATTTT

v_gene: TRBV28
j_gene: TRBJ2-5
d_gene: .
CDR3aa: CASSLGGGGETQYF
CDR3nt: TGTGCCAGCAGCCTGGGGGGAGGTGGAGAGACCCAGTACTTC

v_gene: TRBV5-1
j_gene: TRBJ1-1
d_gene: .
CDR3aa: CASSLAAMNTEAFF
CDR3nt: TGCGCCAGCAGCCTGGCCGCTATGAACACTGAAGCTTTCTTT

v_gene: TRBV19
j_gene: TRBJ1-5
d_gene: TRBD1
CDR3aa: CASSIVGQGGQPQHF
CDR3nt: TGTGCCAGTAGTATTGTAGGGCAGGGGGGACAGCCCCAGCATTTT

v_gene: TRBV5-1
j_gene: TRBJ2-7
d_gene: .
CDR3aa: CASSSDTYEQYF
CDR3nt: TGCGCCAGCAGCTCAGACACCTACGAGCAGTACTTC

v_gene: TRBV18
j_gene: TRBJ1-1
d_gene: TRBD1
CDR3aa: CASSPYGGGPTEAFF
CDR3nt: TGTGCCAGCTCACCATACGGAGGGGGCCCCACTGAAGCTTTCTTT

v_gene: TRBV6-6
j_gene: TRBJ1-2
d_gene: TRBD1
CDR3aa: CASSQQGATSGYTF
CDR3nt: TGTGCCAGCAGTCAACAGGGGGCAACGAGTGGCTACACCTTC